This passage covers 26 T cell receptor beta chains from one sample sequenced in a study of blood T cell repertoires in COVID-19. The table came from immunoSEQ multiplex PCR; TCRdb's copy has only in-frame clones and leaves some out. Of fewer than 60,000 clones listed, approximately 79% were seen once; the top ten hold around a quarter. Sequences were obtained from peripheral blood. Source of these receptors: an older man with acute or convalescent COVID-19.

This sequence joins TRBV10-1 and TRBJ2-1; 7 bases fit TRBD1. The V and J ends lost 3 bases and 2 bases, in that order; junction bases with no gene match: 7. CDR1 and CDR2 from the germline V gene are WNHNN and SYGVQD (reference sequence). This CDR3 is 16 amino acids long. The CDR3 nucleotides are TGCGCCAGCAGTGATGCCGGGACAGCGGCCTACAATGAGCAGTTCTTC. It codes for CASSDAGTAAYNEQFF.

The V gene is TRBV9, the J gene TRBJ2-2; D possibly corresponds to TRBD2 (5 bases). V lost 0 bases and J 2 bases, leaving 11 bases between the germline ends. The CDR3 is 16 residues long. Germline values: CDR1 SGDLS, CDR2 YYNGEE. The CDR3, as DNA: TGTGCCAGCAGCGTAGGCTTCGCGGGTAACACCGGGGAGCTGTTTTTT. It translates to CASSVGFAGNTGELFF.

The chain recombines TRBV19 with TRBJ1-2, with 9 bases lining up with TRBD1. Looked up from germline, CDR1 is LNHDA and CDR2 is SQIVND (reference sequence). The CDR3 covers 15 residues. Germline trimming cut 4 bases from V and 8 bases from J; bases unmatched to any gene: 11. The CDR3 protein is CASSTDRQGGLGYTF. CDR3 sequence (DNA): TGTGCCAGTAGTACCGACAGACAGGGGGGACTAGGCTACACCTTC.

The chain carries TRBV9 and TRBJ1-5, with a weak D call TRBD1 (5 bases). The CDR3 runs to 14 residues. CDR1 is SGDLS and CDR2 is YYNGEE in the germline V gene. Trimming removed 2 bases at V and 3 bases at J, with 9 bases between. In nucleotides, the CDR3 is TGTGCCAGCAGCGTCGACAGTAACAATCAGCCCCAGCATTTT. Its protein is CASSVDSNNQPQHF. Full variable domain (remainder filled in from reference TRBV9 and TRBJ1-5): DSGVTQTPKHLITATGQRVTLRCSPRSGDLSVYWYQQSLDQGLQFLIQYYNGEERAKGNILERFSAQQFPDLHSELNLSSLELGDSALYFCASSVDSNNQPQHFGDGTRLSIL.

The chain couples TRBV6-1 to TRBJ2-7, with 13 positions matching TRBD2. Unmatched junction bases numbered 11, after V lost 2 bases and J lost 4 bases. The CDR3 loop spans 18 amino acids. The V gene's germline CDR1 is MNHNS and CDR2 SASEGT. CDR3 nucleotide sequence: TGTGCCAGCAGTGAACTCGGGACTAGCGGGAAAACGATGTACGAGCAGTACTTC. Translation: CASSELGTSGKTMYEQYF.

This sequence joins TRBV23-1 and TRBJ2-1, with 9 bases matching TRBD1. TRBV23-1 is an ORF; its function is uncertain. The CDR3 covers 17 residues. V lost 5 bases and J lost 8; bases outside the gene matches: 16. CDR3 sequence: CASSENGGQGISYEQFF. CDR3 coding DNA: TGCGCCAGCAGTGAAAACGGAGGACAGGGGATATCGTATGAGCAGTTCTTC.

CDR3 in DNA: TGTGCCGGAAACAGGGGAGAATACGAGCAGTACTTC. It yields the protein CAGNRGEYEQYF. The chain combines TRBV30 with TRBJ2-7, with TRBD1 identical over 7 bases. The germline gives CDR1 GTSNPN, CDR2 SVGIG (reference sequence). V lost 8 bases and J lost 4; bases outside the gene matches: 8. CDR3 length: 12 residues.

The CDR3 region is CASSENRDTEAFF. The DNA of the CDR3 is TGTGCCAGCAGTGAGAACAGGGACACTGAAGCTTTCTTT. V usage is TRBV2 and J usage is TRBJ1-1, with a weak D call TRBD1 (6 bases). The CDR3 has 13 amino acids. Germline V gene lookup returns CDR1 SNHLY and CDR2 FYNNEI. Trimming took 3 bases from V and 3 from J, leaving 8 bases between them.

The CDR3 here is CASSRDSGNTIYF. CDR3 DNA: TGTGCCAGCAGCCGGGACAGCGGAAACACCATATATTTT. The rearrangement uses TRBV6-5 and TRBJ1-3, with 7 bases that match TRBD1. Germline trimming cut 6 bases from V and 4 bases from J; bases unmatched to any gene: 3. This CDR3 has 13 amino acids. CDR1 MNHEY and CDR2 SVGAGI come from the germline V gene.

The chain employs TRBV27 and TRBJ2-6; 7 nucleotides match TRBD2. The CDR3 has 14 residues. The V segment lost 9 bases and the J segment 4 bases; nucleotides outside the gene matches: 6. Germline V gene sequence: CDR1 MNHEY, CDR2 SMNVEV (reference sequence). CDR3 sequence (DNA): TGTGCCAGTGGGAGGGGATCCGGGGCCAACGTCCTGACTTTC. It yields the protein CASGRGSGANVLTF.

The V call is TRBV4-3, the J call TRBJ2-1; TRBD2 matches 7 bases. CDR3 length equals 16 residues. The germline V gene has CDR1 LGHNA and CDR2 YSLEER. V dropped 0 bases and J dropped 4; count of bases not matched to a gene: 6. CDR3 DNA sequence: TGCGCCAGCAGCCAAGATCAACTAGCGACTTACAATGAGCAGTTCTTC. It is translated as CASSQDQLATYNEQFF.

V and J are TRBV3-1 (or the pseudogene TRBV3-2) and TRBJ2-7, with 9 bases matching TRBD1. The CDR3 has 14 amino acids. Germline V CDR1 and CDR2: LGHDT, YNNKEL (reference sequence). The J segment lost 3 bases and the V segment lost 5 bases, leaving 5 bases of the junction unmatched. The CDR3 protein is CASSDRDRVYEQYF. The CDR3 region has the DNA TGTGCCAGCAGCGACCGGGACAGGGTCTACGAGCAGTACTTC.

The chain carries TRBV5-4 and TRBJ1-2; weak D call: TRBD1 (6 bases). Germline assignment: CDR1 SGHNT and CDR2 YYREEE (reference sequence). This CDR3 contains 14 residues. Trimming stripped 2 bases from V and 2 bases from J, with 10 bases between. The CDR3 sequence: CASSLQGVNYGYTF. The CDR3 region has the DNA TGTGCCAGCAGCTTACAGGGAGTCAACTATGGCTACACCTTC.

The chain links TRBV7-6 to TRBJ2-4; TRBD1 might be the D (6 bases). V dropped 5 bases and J dropped 1 base, with 18 bases sitting between them. The CDR3 contains 17 residues. Germline loops: CDR1 SGHVS, CDR2 FNYEAQ. CDR3 protein: CASSQQQGSLAKNIQYF. As DNA, the CDR3 is TGTGCCAGCAGCCAACAACAGGGTTCCCTGGCCAAAAACATTCAGTACTTC.

V is TRBV2 and J is TRBJ1-5; 7 nucleotides align to TRBD1. The junction had 10 bases not matched to a gene; V was cut back by 6 bases and J by 2 bases. The germline V gene encodes CDR1 SNHLY and CDR2 FYNNEI. This CDR3 has 16 residues. The CDR3 is CASRSGGGSGNQPQHF. CDR3 bases: TGTGCCAGCAGAAGTGGAGGGGGCAGTGGCAATCAGCCCCAGCATTTT.

Here the CDR3 DNA reads TGTGCCAGCAGCGGCCAGGCAGGGAGGGGTAACACCGGGGAGCTGTTTTTT. Its translation is CASSGQAGRGNTGELFF. The gene calls are TRBV7-2 and TRBJ2-2; 7 nucleotides align to TRBD2. This CDR3 region has 17 residues. Germline values: CDR1 SGHTA, CDR2 FQGNSA. Trimming cost V 5 bases and J 2 bases; bases outside gene matches: 11.

The chain couples TRBV6-5 to TRBJ1-6; D is unresolved. CDR1 and CDR2 from the germline V gene are MNHEY and SVGAGI. Trimming cost V 7 bases and J 3 bases, with 13 bases left between them. The CDR3 consists of 15 residues. DNA for the CDR3: TGTGCCAGCACGCCGGGATCAAACTATAATTCACCCCTCCACTTT. It is translated as CASTPGSNYNSPLHF.

This rearrangement joins TRBV12-3 or TRBV12-4 to TRBJ2-5; 8 bases align to TRBD2. CDR3 length: 13 residues. Trimming took 7 bases from V and 9 from J; bases not matched to a gene: 10. CDR3 residues: CASIRGGGSAQYF. CDR3 coding DNA: TGTGCCAGCATAAGAGGCGGGGGGAGTGCCCAGTACTTC.

The V gene is TRBV5-1, the J gene TRBJ2-5, with TRBD2 matching over 9 bases. V was clipped by 0 bases and J by 0 bases; unmatched bases: 9. Germline loops: CDR1 SGHRS, CDR2 YFSETQ. This CDR3 comprises 18 residues. CDR3 sequence reads: CASSLGGTSRGNQETQYF. For the CDR3, the DNA is TGCGCCAGCAGCTTGGGAGGGACTAGCAGAGGAAACCAAGAGACCCAGTACTTC.

The chain is built from TRBV30 and TRBJ2-3; 8 bases map to TRBD2. This CDR3 spans 12 amino acids. The V gene's germline CDR1 is GTSNPN and CDR2 SVGIG (reference sequence). V shed 0 bases and J 12 bases; nucleotides not matched to a gene: 5. The CDR3 sequence is CAWSVRGGPQYF. As DNA, the CDR3 is TGTGCCTGGAGTGTACGGGGGGGGCCCCAGTATTTT.

The V call is TRBV27, the J call TRBJ2-3; 7 bases map to TRBD2. CDR1 and CDR2 (germline): MNHEY, SMNVEV (reference sequence). The length of the CDR3 is 16 residues. Unmatched junction bases numbered 7, after V lost 4 bases and J lost 0 bases. CDR3 nucleotides: TGTGCCAGCAGTTCCCTTTTGCGGGGGAGCACAGATACGCAGTATTTT. Protein product: CASSSLLRGSTDTQYF.

The rearrangement links TRBV11-2 to TRBJ1-3; a possible D gene is TRBD1 (6 bases). The CDR3 length is 18 residues. Looked up from germline, CDR1 is SGHAT and CDR2 is FQNNGV. V was shortened by 5 bases and J by 1 base, with 21 bases between the two germline ends. The CDR3 region has the DNA TGTGCCAGCAGCGGTCACCACCTGGGGGCCGGGTCTGGAAACACCATATATTTT. As protein: CASSGHHLGAGSGNTIYF.

V is TRBV10-3 and J is TRBJ2-3; 7 bases match TRBD2. The germline gives CDR1 ENHRY, CDR2 SYGVKD. V shed 9 bases, J shed 1 base, and the junction held 4 bases outside the gene matches. CDR3 length equals 13 residues. The chain's CDR3 is CAITRGGTDTQYF. CDR3 sequence (DNA): TGTGCCATAACACGGGGGGGCACAGATACGCAGTATTTT.

As DNA, the CDR3 is TGTGCCAGCAGCTTATCTCCAGATACGCAGTATTTT. Residues: CASSLSPDTQYF. This sequence joins TRBV7-9 and TRBJ2-3, with no clear D. Germline V gene lookup returns CDR1 SEHNR and CDR2 FQNEAQ (reference sequence). Deletions cut 2 bases from V and 4 bases from J, with 4 bases between. This CDR3 is built from 12 residues.

The chain recombines TRBV30 with TRBJ1-2; TRBD1 agrees at 12 bases. The CDR3 contains 14 residues. The V gene end was trimmed by 4 bases and the J gene end by 7 bases; junction bases not matched to a gene: 7. Germline V lookup: CDR1 GTSNPN, CDR2 SVGIG (reference sequence). CDR3 nucleotide sequence: TGTGCCTGGAATCTGGGACAGGGGGCGCCTGGCTACACCTTC. It encodes CAWNLGQGAPGYTF.

In this sample, this clone turned up a few times. The V and J genes are TRBV29-1 and TRBJ2-5; 10 bases map to TRBD2. V trimming: 0 bases; J trimming: 1 base; junction bases outside the gene matches: 23. This CDR3 has 22 residues. Germline V gives CDR1 SQVTM, CDR2 ANQGSEA. CDR3 sequence: CSVEDLWQGNQREGKAQETQYF. CDR3 bases: TGCAGCGTTGAAGATCTCTGGCAGGGAAATCAGCGGGAGGGCAAGGCCCAAGAGACCCAGTACTTC. The full variable domain, its missing parts supplied by reference TRBV29-1 and TRBJ2-5, is SAVISQKPSRDICQRGTSLTIQCQVDSQVTMMFWYRQQPGQSLTLIATANQGSEATYESGFVIDKFPISRPNLTFSTLTVSNMSPEDSSIYLCSVEDLWQGNQREGKAQETQYFGPGTRLLVL.